The 25 T cell receptor beta chains below come from one sample, sequenced in a study of T cell responses to AZD1222 COVID-19 vaccine. Generated by immunoSEQ multiplex PCR, the TCRdb table keeps only in-frame clones and is missing some. The repertoire holds some 64,000 clones, over 80% seen once, with less than 9.5% in the top ten. The specimen comprised peripheral blood, sampled on day 0 of AZD1222 vaccination. The receptors were sampled from an adult in good health.

V is TRBV6-6 and J is TRBJ1-6; D is unclear. Trimming shortened V by 5 bases and J by 8 bases, and 7 bases separated the two germline ends. CDR1 and CDR2 (germline): MNHNY, SVGAGI (reference sequence). This CDR3 region has 12 residues. The CDR3 is CASSKQDSPLHF. CDR3 coding DNA: TGTGCCAGCAGTAAACAAGATTCACCCCTCCACTTT.

The V gene is TRBV5-1, the J gene TRBJ1-2; D perhaps matches TRBD1 (5 bases). CDR1 and CDR2 (germline): SGHRS, YFSETQ. The CDR3 sequence is 13 residues long. V lost 2 bases, J lost 1 base, and 6 bases lay in between. CDR3 loop: CASSLGDNYGYTF. Here the CDR3 DNA reads TGCGCCAGCAGCTTAGGGGATAACTATGGCTACACCTTC.

This clone is medium-sized within its sample. The chain couples TRBV9 to TRBJ2-1; 15 bases line up with TRBD2. CDR1 is SGDLS, CDR2 YYNGEE, per germline. V shed 1 base and J 8 bases; nucleotides not matched to a gene: 7. The CDR3 is 17 amino acids. For the CDR3, the DNA is TGTGCCAGCAGCGTACTTGGACTAGCGGGGGGGCGAGATGAGCAGTTCTTC. It encodes CASSVLGLAGGRDEQFF. Drawing the rest from reference TRBV9 and TRBJ2-1, the complete variable domain is DSGVTQTPKHLITATGQRVTLRCSPRSGDLSVYWYQQSLDQGLQFLIQYYNGEERAKGNILERFSAQQFPDLHSELNLSSLELGDSALYFCASSVLGLAGGRDEQFFGPGTRLTVL.

The V call is TRBV28, the J call TRBJ1-4; D is perhaps TRBD1 (6 bases). The germline V gene encodes CDR1 MDHEN and CDR2 SYDVKM. The CDR3 sequence is 16 residues long. Trimming pared 2 bases from V and 4 bases from J, leaving 14 bases between. CDR3 in DNA: TGTGCCAGCAGTTTACGCAGGGGCGCTGGTAATGAAAAACTGTTTTTT. As protein: CASSLRRGAGNEKLFF.

CDR3 residues: CASSPTSVSYEQYF. The CDR3 coding sequence is TGTGCCAGCAGCCCAACCTCGGTCTCCTACGAGCAGTACTTC. This sequence joins TRBV11-2 and TRBJ2-7; D ambiguous. Trimming shortened V by 5 bases and J by 0 bases, and 11 bases separated the two germline ends. From germline, CDR1 is SGHAT and CDR2 FQNNGV. The CDR3 is made up of 14 amino acids. Filled out from reference TRBV11-2 and TRBJ2-7, the complete variable domain reads EAGVAQSPRYKIIEKRQSVAFWCNPISGHATLYWYQQILGQGPKLLIQFQNNGVVDDSQLPKDRFSAERLKGVDSTLKIQPAKLEDSAVYLCASSPTSVSYEQYFGPGTRLTVT.

V and J are TRBV28 and TRBJ1-6, with 7 bases lining up with TRBD1. This CDR3 spans 12 amino acids. Looked up from germline, CDR1 is MDHEN and CDR2 is SYDVKM. Trimming cost V 10 bases and J 6 bases; bases outside gene matches: 3. As DNA, the CDR3 is TGTGCCAACGCAGGGGGTAATTCACCCCTCCACTTT. This gives the protein CANAGGNSPLHF.

V is TRBV5-4 and J is TRBJ1-1; D is perhaps TRBD1 (5 bases). Germline CDR1 SGHNT, CDR2 YYREEE (reference sequence). The CDR3 has 13 residues. Trimming pared 4 bases from V and 1 base from J, leaving 8 bases between. The CDR3: CASSLGTNTEAFF. The CDR3 region has the DNA TGTGCCAGCAGCCTAGGGACGAACACTGAAGCTTTCTTT.

The chain joins TRBV11-2 to TRBJ1-1; TRBD1 matches 9 bases. CDR1 is SGHAT and CDR2 is FQNNGV in the germline V gene. The length of the CDR3 is 15 residues. Trimming at V came to 1 base and at J to 1 base, leaving 1 base not matched to a gene. The CDR3 loop reads CASSLVQGANTEAFF. The CDR3 DNA reads as TGTGCCAGCAGCTTAGTACAGGGGGCGAACACTGAAGCTTTCTTT.

The J gene is TRBJ1-5, the V gene TRBV6-1, with no clear D. Germline-derived CDR1 and CDR2 are MNHNS and SASEGT. Trimming left V 0 bases short and J 8 bases short, with 8 bases between. The CDR3 extends over 13 amino acids. The CDR3 nucleotides are TGTGCCAGCAGTGAAGCGTTAAACGAGCCCCAGCATTTT. Translating it yields CASSEALNEPQHF.

CDR3 sequence reads: CASSLLGSKETQYF. The CDR3 DNA reads as TGCGCCAGCAGCTTACTCGGTTCCAAAGAGACCCAGTACTTC. V usage is TRBV5-1 and J usage is TRBJ2-5; D gene uncertain. Germline V CDR1 and CDR2: SGHRS, YFSETQ. Trimming removed 2 bases from V and 3 bases from J, with 11 bases in between. This CDR3 spans 14 amino acids.

This chain links TRBV7-8 with TRBJ2-1, with D possibly being TRBD1 (5 bases). The V gene lost 3 bases and the J gene lost 9 bases, with 12 bases spanning the gap. CDR1 is SGHVS and CDR2 is FQNEAQ in the germline V gene. This CDR3 is built from 13 residues. Written as DNA, the CDR3 is TGTGCCAGCAGCTTTTCTAGGGGCCCTGAGCAGTTCTTC. It specifies CASSFSRGPEQFF.

The chain links TRBV11-2 to TRBJ1-6; 8 bases are a match to TRBD1. The germline gives CDR1 SGHAT, CDR2 FQNNGV. The CDR3 is 14 residues long. Germline trimming cut 1 base from V and 9 bases from J; bases unmatched to any gene: 2. For the CDR3, the DNA is TGTGCCAGCAGCTTAGCAGGGGGCGCTTCACCCCTCCACTTT. Amino acid sequence: CASSLAGGASPLHF.

The V call is TRBV5-1, the J call TRBJ1-6; D is perhaps TRBD1 (5 bases). This CDR3 has 15 residues. CDR1 and CDR2 from the germline V gene are SGHRS and YFSETQ. V was clipped by 4 bases and J by 9 bases, with 17 bases between them. The CDR3 coding sequence is TGCGCCAGCAGCCCGGGCAATCGAAGGGGTTCACCCCTCCACTTT. Translated: CASSPGNRRGSPLHF.

The chain has TRBV6-5 and TRBJ2-2; unclear D gene. This CDR3 contains 11 residues. V gave up 8 bases and J gave up 6 bases, with 7 bases separating them. Germline V gene data show CDR1 as MNHEY and CDR2 as SVGAGI. The CDR3 sequence is CASGSAGELFF. For the CDR3, the DNA is TGTGCCAGCGGTAGTGCCGGGGAGCTGTTTTTT.

This chain's CDR3 is CASSRADNTIYF. The CDR3 DNA reads as TGTGCCAGCAGCAGGGCCGATAACACCATATATTTT. The J gene is TRBJ1-3, the V gene TRBV12-3 or TRBV12-4; D is possibly TRBD1 (5 bases). This CDR3 spans 12 amino acids. Trimming removed 6 bases at V and 7 bases at J, with 10 bases between.

The V gene is TRBV5-1, the J gene TRBJ1-1; 7 bases match TRBD1. The CDR3 contains 15 residues. Trimming took 4 bases from V and 0 from J; bases not matched to a gene: 6. From germline, CDR1 is SGHRS and CDR2 YFSETQ. The CDR3 reads CASSLGTDLNTEAFF. As DNA, the CDR3 is TGCGCCAGCAGCCTGGGGACAGATTTGAACACTGAAGCTTTCTTT.

V gene TRBV10-2 combines with J gene TRBJ1-1, with no clear D. The germline gives CDR1 WSHSY, CDR2 SAAADI. V was shortened by 8 bases and J by 7 bases, with 8 bases between the two germline ends. CDR3 length equals 10 residues. The CDR3: CASLGHEAFF. CDR3 coding DNA: TGCGCCAGCTTGGGCCATGAAGCTTTCTTT.

J is TRBJ2-3 and V is TRBV4-3; 9 nucleotides match TRBD1. The CDR3 spans 15 residues. V lost 3 bases, J lost 4 bases, and 5 bases stayed unmatched. Germline CDR1 and CDR2: LGHNA and YSLEER. CDR3 sequence reads: CASSHGTGTPDTQYF. CDR3 in DNA: TGCGCCAGCAGCCATGGGACAGGGACCCCAGATACGCAGTATTTT.

The rearrangement uses TRBV7-9 and TRBJ2-7; tentatively, D is TRBD2 (6 bases). Germline loops: CDR1 SEHNR, CDR2 FQNEAQ (reference sequence). This CDR3 comprises 17 residues. Trimming removed 4 bases at V and 2 bases at J, with 21 bases between. The CDR3 coding sequence is TGTGCCAGCAGCTCCAAACGGGGGTTCGGAAAAGCCTACGAGCAGTACTTC. It translates to CASSSKRGFGKAYEQYF.

The rearrangement links TRBV2 to TRBJ1-6; D is uncertain. The CDR3 loop spans 15 amino acids. V lost 10 bases and J 8 bases, leaving 21 bases between the germline ends. Germline lookup yields CDR1 SNHLY and CDR2 FYNNEI. DNA of the CDR3: TGTGCCACCTCGGAGGAGACCGCGGGAGATTCACCCCTCCACTTT. Amino acids: CATSEETAGDSPLHF.

The genes are TRBV2 and TRBJ2-3; 10 bases agree with TRBD1. This CDR3 is 14 amino acids long. Per germline, CDR1 SNHLY and CDR2 FYNNEI. J was trimmed by 6 bases and V by 7 bases; bases with no gene match: 7. The CDR3 bases are TGTGCCAGCACCCGGGACAGGGGTTCCGATACGCAGTATTTT. Translated, it gives CASTRDRGSDTQYF.

V is TRBV10-3 and J is TRBJ1-1; 8 nucleotides agree with TRBD1. V lost 3 bases and J lost 1; bases outside the gene matches: 1. Germline V gene sequence: CDR1 ENHRY, CDR2 SYGVKD. This CDR3 spans 14 amino acids. The CDR3 loop is CAISDGQGNTEAFF. CDR3 in DNA: TGTGCCATCAGTGATGGACAGGGGAACACTGAAGCTTTCTTT.

This clone was counted once. CDR3 region: CATRSGDTGELFF. As DNA, the CDR3 is TGTGCCACGAGAAGTGGCGACACCGGGGAGCTGTTTTTT. The rearrangement uses TRBV24-1 and TRBJ2-2; D not resolved. This CDR3 has 13 residues. Trimming shortened V by 10 bases and J by 3 bases, and 11 bases separated the two germline ends. Germline CDR1 is KGHDR and CDR2 is SFDVKD.

This sequence joins TRBV5-5 and TRBJ2-3, with a tentative D call TRBD2 (6 bases). The CDR3 has 16 residues. Germline V lookup: CDR1 SGHKS, CDR2 YYEKEE (reference sequence). V lost 3 bases, J lost 3 bases, and 17 bases lay in between. CDR3 in amino acids: CASSSGLRDGTDTQYF. For the CDR3, the DNA is TGTGCCAGCAGCTCGGGACTGAGGGATGGTACAGATACGCAGTATTTT.

The chain has TRBV6-5 and TRBJ2-7; TRBD1 might be the D (5 bases). CDR1 is MNHEY and CDR2 is SVGAGI in the germline V gene. This CDR3 contains 16 residues. Between the trimmed V and J ends, which lost 4 bases and 2 bases, there was a span of 18 bases. The CDR3 bases are TGTGCCAGCAGTTCCCCAGGGCAGGCCACGACCTACGAGCAGTACTTC. Translating it yields CASSSPGQATTYEQYF.